The 9 T cell receptor beta chains listed next were all sequenced from one sample in a study of tissue T cells after allogeneic stem cell transplantation. Time point noted: mouse harvest day 14 after allogeneic transplant. Mouse grafts combined 10^7 T-cell-depleted bone marrow cells with 10^6 splenic CD5+ T cells. Assay: immunoSEQ multiplex PCR; the TCRdb copy retains only in-frame clones and omits some. The table lists thousands of clones, approximately 35% of them singletons, with under 3.5% in the top ten. Specimen: skin. All receptors come from a female BALB/c mouse given C57BL/6 T cells with graft-versus-host disease after an allogeneic hematopoietic cell transplant.

This clone is categorized as medium-sized. Gene and germline names: mouse. The read stops 1 residue short of the end of the CDR3; the missing end is completed from the germline J gene. The chain carries TRBV19 and TRBJ2-5; D not resolved. V lost 1 base to trimming and J lost 6 bases, with 3 bases between them. The germline gives CDR1 FNHDT, CDR2 SITEND (reference sequence). The CDR3 extends over 11 amino acids. The sequenced part of the CDR3 DNA is TGTGCCAGCAGTATAAGGGACACCCAGTAC. Translated, it gives CASSIRDTQY. From start to end, the CDR3 is CASSIRDTQYF.

This clone has more than one count but fewer than ten. Gene names are the mouse ones. Read data end 1 residue before the CDR3 end; the end is taken from the germline J gene. The chain couples TRBV26 to TRBJ2-5; a weak D match, TRBD2 (5 bases). Germline CDR1 is KGHPV and CDR2 is FQNQEV (reference sequence). V shed 2 bases and J shed 2 bases, with 8 bases lying between them. The CDR3 is made up of 14 amino acids. The CDR3 region is CASSLLGGQDTQYF. Incomplete CDR3 DNA: TGTGCCAGCAGTCTGCTGGGAGGCCAAGACACCCAGTAC.

This clone occurred a few times. Each gene name is a mouse one. The missing CDR3 end, 1 residue past where the read stops, is filled in from the germline J gene. The chain recombines TRBV13-2 with TRBJ2-5; 8 positions match TRBD2. The length of the CDR3 is 14 residues. Trimming cost V 1 base and J 6 bases; bases outside gene matches: 4. Per germline, CDR1 NNHNN and CDR2 SYGAGS (reference sequence). The CDR3 DNA, read in part, is TGTGCCAGCGGTGATCGGGGGGGCGGGGACACCCAGTAC. Encoded protein: CASGDRGGGDTQY. The entire CDR3 reads CASGDRGGGDTQYF.

Details on this clone: Germline and genes here are mouse. The CDR3 goes on 1 residue after the read ends, and that part is filled in from the germline J gene. This chain connects TRBV3 to TRBJ1-3; no definite D call. The CDR3 sequence is 16 residues long. CDR1 SNHLY and CDR2 FYNGKV come from the germline V gene (reference sequence). The V end lost 5 bases, the J end lost 0 bases, and 14 bases lay between the germline ends. CDR3 loop: CASSPQRVDSGNTLYF. CDR3 bases read: TGTGCCAGCAGCCCCCAACGGGTCGATTCTGGAAATACGCTCTAT.

About this clone: Mouse names are used for the genes. The read comes to an end 1 residue before the CDR3 does, leaving the germline J gene to fill in the end. V is TRBV23 and J is TRBJ1-2; TRBD1, as called in the table, went unchecked against the DNA. There are 13 residues in the CDR3. The germline CDR1 and CDR2 sequences are KGHTA and FQNQQP. CDR3 bases read: TGCTCCAGCAGTACAGGGGAGGGCTCCGACTACACC. Its translation is CSSSTGEGSDYT. The full CDR3 sequence reads CSSSTGEGSDYTF.

Remarks on this clone: Gene names follow the mouse nomenclature. From the germline J gene comes the end of the CDR3, since the read stops 1 residue before it. V and J are TRBV13-2 and TRBJ1-1, with 7 bases matching TRBD1. Germline CDR1 is NNHNN and CDR2 is SYGAGS (reference sequence). The CDR3 contains 15 residues. Unmatched junction bases numbered 5, after V lost 3 bases and J lost 0 bases. The CDR3 bases that were read are TGTGCCAGCGGTGCCCCGACAGGGACAAACACAGAAGTCTTC. Amino acids: CASGAPTGTNTEVF. The full CDR3 is CASGAPTGTNTEVFF.

Of note for this clone: These gene names are mouse names. The read ends 1 residue early relative to the CDR3; the germline J gene fills the gap. This chain joins TRBV26 and TRBJ2-4; 12 bases fit TRBD2. This CDR3 has 15 amino acids. V was pared by 4 bases and J by 4 bases, with 3 bases of the junction left unmatched. CDR1 is KGHPV, CDR2 FQNQEV, per germline (reference sequence). The covered CDR3 bases are TGTGCCAGCAGTCCCCGGACTGGGGGGGAAAACACCTTGTAC. Protein product: CASSPRTGGENTLY. The entire CDR3 is CASSPRTGGENTLYF.

For this clone: Mouse germline and gene names are used. From the germline J gene comes the end of the CDR3, since the read stops 1 residue before it. V usage is TRBV17 and J usage is TRBJ2-7, with D hard to call. The CDR3 covers 13 residues. Germline V gene sequence: CDR1 MNHDT, CDR2 YYDKIL. Trimming removed 5 bases at V and 0 bases at J, with 8 bases between. CDR3 loop: CASSSTNSYEQYF. CDR3 DNA, as far as it was read: TGTGCTAGCAGTTCGACAAACTCCTATGAACAGTAC. The full variable domain, in which reference TRBV17 and TRBJ2-7 provide the parts outside the CDR3, is DTTVKQNPRYKLARVGKPVNLICSQTMNHDTMYWYQKKPNQAPKLLLFYYDKILNREADTFEKFQSSRPNNSFCSLYIGSAGLEYSAMYLCASSSTNSYEQYFGPGTRLTVL.

This clone counts as large. The genes are named according to mouse. The read comes to an end 1 residue before the CDR3 does, leaving the germline J gene to fill in the end. The gene calls are TRBV5 and TRBJ2-7, with 7 bases aligning to TRBD1. V was clipped by 0 bases and J by 6 bases; unmatched bases: 5. From germline, CDR1 is LGHNA and CDR2 YNLKQL (reference sequence). The CDR3 extends over 14 amino acids. CDR3 bases read: TGTGCCAGCAGCCAAGAACAGGGGTGGGGTGAACAGTAC. Its translation: CASSQEQGWGEQY. The CDR3 reads in full as CASSQEQGWGEQYF.